This paragraph reports one TCR beta chain. The data belong to a study of blood T cell repertoires in COVID-19. Across the study: Whether acute or convalescent, the COVID-19 samples came from the United States, Italy and Spain. In each case, the material was cDNA or gDNA derived from T cells, B-cell-depleted T cells, or PBMCs.

Authors' processing steps: Amplifying reference gene primers gave estimates of nucleated cell counts. Sequencing used immunoSEQ multiplex PCR; TCRdb keeps in-frame clones, though not all of them. D and trimming come from the DNA, and the V and J calls and clone size come from that table. The sample lists roughly 140,000 clones, under 90% occurring once. The length of the CDR3 is 17 residues. Trimming took 7 bases from V and 8 from J, leaving 26 bases between them. Germline V CDR1 and CDR2: SGHTA, FQGNSA. Sequenced input: peripheral blood. V gene TRBV7-2 combines with J gene TRBJ1-4; D is uncertain. This TCR came from an elderly woman in a cohort sampled during active or convalescent COVID-19. The CDR3 here is CASTPSFLAAAHEKLFF. Here the CDR3 DNA reads TGTGCCAGCACCCCATCCTTTCTGGCAGCGGCCCACGAAAAACTGTTTTTT.